This T cell receptor beta chain appears in the sequencing data of a study of T cells after yellow fever vaccination. Generation of TCR cDNA used 5'RACE template switching (which added a universal primer site and UMIs). TCRdb reanalysed the 5' RACE reads using MiXCR and keeps one entry per CDR3 protein. This sample has roughly 310,000 distinct CDR3 sequences; around 3.9% occur once, and the top ten carry about a quarter. Germline V gene lookup returns CDR1 LGHDT and CDR2 YNNKEL (reference sequence). This CDR3 region has 16 residues. The ends lost 4 bases at V and 0 bases at J; junction bases unmatched: 6.

This specimen consisted of PBMCs, obtained on the day of the yellow fever booster vaccination. The chain carries TRBV3-1 and TRBJ2-3; 8 bases line up with TRBD2. This sequence originates from a man aged 18 to 35 who received the YFV17D yellow fever vaccine. CDR3: CASSPLTSASTDTQYF. As DNA, the CDR3 is TGTGCCAGCAGCCCCTTGACTAGCGCCAGCACAGATACGCAGTATTTT.